This is a list of T cell receptor beta chains from one sample in a study of CD8+ T cells in alopecia areata. Clones were read by immunoSEQ multiplex PCR, and TCRdb kept only the in-frame ones, dropping some. Of 100,000 to 150,000 clones in the sample, about 46% were seen once. The source was CD8+ T cells sorted from blood, collected at week 0. These receptors all come from a human donor with alopecia areata. Each CDR3 is given with its conserved first and last residue. A D gene is named only where the DNA matches it firmly. For some rows the clone size is stated as once, few or many, or as a class when expanded; others skip it.

. | TRBJ2-1 | few | TRBV2 | CAREAGPEDNEQFF | TGTGCCAGGGAGGCAGGGCCAGAAGACAATGAGCAGTTCTTC
. | TRBJ1-1 | . | TRBV19 | CASSVRPGDTEAFF | TGTGCCAGTAGTGTCCGCCCCGGAGACACTGAAGCTTTCTTT
. | TRBJ1-5 | once | TRBV15 | CATSNGLGGQPQHF | TGTGCCACCAGCAATGGGCTTGGCGGGCAGCCCCAGCATTTT
. | TRBJ1-3 | . | TRBV7-9 | CASSPQGSSGNTIYF | TGTGCCAGCAGCCCACAGGGAAGCTCTGGAAACACCATATATTTT
TRBD1 | TRBJ1-1 | . | TRBV7-3 | CASSKGQGAGTEAFF | TGTGCCAGCAGCAAGGGACAGGGGGCTGGGACTGAAGCTTTCTTT
. | TRBJ2-5 | . | TRBV19 | CASSTLAEYQETQYF | TGTGCCAGTAGTACTTTAGCGGAGTACCAAGAGACCCAGTACTTC
. | TRBJ2-7 | . | TRBV29-1 | CSVHDSYEQYF | TGCAGCGTTCATGATTCTTACGAGCAGTACTTC
. | TRBJ2-5 | . | TRBV9 | CASSVGGPETQYF | TGTGCCAGCAGCGTAGGAGGGCCCGAGACCCAGTACTTC
. | TRBJ2-5 | few | TRBV20-1 | CSAWDQETQYF | TGCAGTGCCTGGGACCAAGAGACCCAGTACTTC
TRBD1 | TRBJ2-7 | . | TRBV6-6 | CASSYSTGEPSYEQYF | TGTGCCAGCAGTTACTCCACAGGGGAACCCTCCTACGAGCAGTACTTC
TRBD2 | TRBJ2-1 | . | TRBV5-4 | CASSFTGGYNEQFF | TGTGCCAGCAGCTTTACGGGGGGTTACAATGAGCAGTTCTTC
. | TRBJ2-7 | few | TRBV7-2 | CASSLVRTGEEYEQYF | TGTGCCAGCAGCTTAGTGAGAACAGGGGAGGAGTACGAGCAGTACTTC
TRBD1 | TRBJ1-1 | . | TRBV5-1 | CASGYGQGNTEAFF | TGCGCCAGCGGATATGGACAGGGGAACACTGAAGCTTTCTTT
TRBD2 | TRBJ2-3 | . | TRBV13 | CASSTRLAGGDTQYF | TGTGCCAGCAGCACCCGACTAGCGGGGGGCGATACGCAGTATTTT
TRBD1 | TRBJ2-7 | . | TRBV27 | CASSSGTGRFEQYF | TGTGCCAGCAGTTCCGGGACAGGGCGTTTCGAGCAGTACTTC
. | TRBJ2-7 | . | TRBV19 | CASSEDMFYEQYF | TGTGCCAGTAGTGAGGACATGTTCTACGAGCAGTACTTC
TRBD1 | TRBJ2-7 | . | TRBV7-9 | CASSLYRGSSYEQYF | TGTGCCAGCAGCTTGTACAGGGGGAGCTCCTACGAGCAGTACTTC
. | TRBJ1-1 | few | TRBV7-9 | CASSLESNTEAFF | TGTGCCAGCAGCTTGGAGTCGAACACTGAAGCTTTCTTT
. | TRBJ2-2 | . | TRBV6-5 | CASSYLSYTGELFF | TGTGCCAGCAGTTACTTGAGCTACACCGGGGAGCTGTTTTTT
. | TRBJ1-2 | . | TRBV13 | CASSLGRSVWYGYTF | TGTGCCAGCAGCTTAGGCCGCTCTGTGTGGTATGGCTACACCTTC
TRBD1 | TRBJ2-5 | . | TRBV13 | CASTTGGETQYF | TGTGCCAGCACGACAGGGGGGGAGACCCAGTACTTC
. | TRBJ2-7 | few | TRBV11-2 | CASSPGFGRSYEQYF | TGTGCCAGCAGCCCAGGTTTCGGCCGCTCCTACGAGCAGTACTTC
. | TRBJ2-1 | . | TRBV6-5 | CASSYAPGIGEQFF | TGTGCCAGCAGTTATGCTCCGGGTATCGGTGAGCAGTTCTTC
. | TRBJ2-7 | . | TRBV30 | CAWSVGAGHSYEQYF | TGTGCCTGGAGCGTAGGGGCCGGACACTCCTACGAGCAGTACTTC
TRBD1 | TRBJ2-7 | . | TRBV29-1 | CSVEFGDRGAYEQYF | TGCAGCGTTGAATTCGGAGACAGGGGAGCCTACGAGCAGTACTTC
. | TRBJ2-1 | once | TRBV30 | CAWTSPGGGLSYNEQFF | TGTGCCTGGACATCACCGGGAGGGGGCCTCTCCTACAATGAGCAGTTCTTC
TRBD1 | TRBJ1-4 | . | TRBV29-1 | CSVEVGQGAGKLFF | TGCAGCGTTGAAGTGGGGCAGGGGGCCGGGAAACTGTTTTTT
. | TRBJ2-7 | . | TRBV29-1 | CSVARESYEQYF | TGCAGCGTTGCCCGGGAGTCCTACGAGCAGTACTTC
. | TRBJ2-7 | . | TRBV29-1 | CSVGGQLLSSYEQYF | TGCAGCGTTGGTGGGCAGTTGCTCAGCTCCTACGAGCAGTACTTC
. | TRBJ2-2 | . | TRBV30 | CAWSLSNTGELFF | TGTGCCTGGAGTCTCTCGAACACCGGGGAGCTGTTTTTT
. | TRBJ1-1 | . | TRBV30 | CAWSGGGTGVGAFF | TGTGCCTGGAGTGGAGGGGGGACCGGGGTGGGAGCTTTCTTT
. | TRBJ1-1 | . | TRBV29-1 | CSVEDLGRPEAFF | TGCAGCGTTGAAGATCTCGGCAGGCCAGAAGCTTTCTTT
. | TRBJ1-4 | . | TRBV4-2 | CASSYIMGTLFF | TGTGCCAGCAGCTACATTATGGGAACACTGTTTTTT
. | TRBJ2-3 | . | TRBV27 | CASSLAGRTDTQYF | TGTGCCAGCAGTTTAGCGGGGCGCACAGATACGCAGTATTTT
. | TRBJ1-6 | . | TRBV9 | CASSDGDNSPLHF | TGTGCCAGCAGCGACGGGGATAATTCACCCCTCCACTTT
TRBD2 | TRBJ2-3 | few | TRBV7-9 | CASSGLAGASTDTQYF | TGTGCCAGCAGCGGACTAGCGGGGGCCAGCACAGATACGCAGTATTTT
. | TRBJ2-1 | . | TRBV2 | CASSHGTVVYEQFF | TGTGCCAGCAGTCACGGGACGGTTGTGTATGAGCAGTTCTTC
. | TRBJ2-7 | few | TRBV5-4 | CASSGGGEEHEQYF | TGTGCCAGCAGCGGAGGGGGCGAGGAACACGAGCAGTACTTC
TRBD1 | TRBJ1-2 | . | TRBV13 | CASSPRTGGWGYTF | TGTGCCAGCAGCCCCCGAACAGGGGGCTGGGGCTACACCTTC
TRBD1 | TRBJ2-2 | . | TRBV5-6 | CASSSTGGAEVGELFF | TGTGCCAGCAGCTCGACAGGGGGCGCGGAAGTCGGGGAGCTGTTTTTT
. | TRBJ2-2 | once | TRBV5-1 | CASSLRSPGPNTGELFF | TGCGCCAGCAGCTTGCGAAGCCCAGGGCCGAACACCGGGGAGCTGTTTTTT
TRBD1 | TRBJ2-1 | . | TRBV30 | CAWSRDRHNEQFF | TGTGCCTGGAGTCGGGACAGGCACAATGAGCAGTTCTTC
. | TRBJ2-5 | few | TRBV30 | CAWSPLGGKETQYF | TGTGCCTGGAGCCCGTTAGGAGGGAAAGAGACCCAGTACTTC
. | TRBJ2-5 | . | TRBV11-2 | CASSPSGWGKETQYF | TGTGCCAGCAGCCCCTCAGGTTGGGGTAAAGAGACCCAGTACTTC
. | TRBJ1-4 | few | TRBV20-1 | CSARVVEKLFF | TGCAGTGCTAGAGTTGTAGAAAAACTGTTTTTT
. | TRBJ2-1 | . | TRBV2 | CASSETGMVYDEQFF | TGTGCCAGCAGTGAAACTGGAATGGTGTACGATGAGCAGTTCTTC
. | TRBJ1-6 | few | TRBV6-4 | CASRAEGLSPLHF | TGTGCCAGCAGGGCGGAGGGTCTCTCACCCCTCCACTTT
TRBD1 | TRBJ2-2 | once | TRBV29-1 | CSVIQGTGELFF | TGCAGCGTAATACAGGGGACCGGGGAGCTGTTTTTT
. | TRBJ2-6 | . | TRBV30 | CASNRPHGGANVLTF | TGTGCCTCAAACAGGCCTCATGGTGGGGCCAACGTCCTGACTTTC
. | TRBJ1-2 | . | TRBV21-1 | CASFSANYGYTF | TGTGCCAGTTTCTCAGCTAACTATGGCTACACCTTC
. | TRBJ2-7 | many | TRBV27 | CASSLSWTADYEQYF | TGTGCCAGCAGTTTATCGTGGACAGCAGACTACGAGCAGTACTTC
TRBD2 | TRBJ2-1 | . | TRBV4-3 | CASSLTGGPHEKQFF | TGCGCCAGCAGCCTGACGGGAGGGCCACACGAGAAACAGTTCTTC
. | TRBJ2-5 | few | TRBV27 | CASGRAQETQYF | TGTGCCAGCGGCAGAGCTCAAGAGACCCAGTACTTC
TRBD1 | TRBJ2-2 | few | TRBV2 | CASSGRTGENTGELFF | TGTGCCAGCAGTGGTCGGACAGGGGAGAACACCGGGGAGCTGTTTTTT
TRBD1 | TRBJ1-1 | few | TRBV5-6 | CASSPGTAEAFF | TGTGCCAGCAGCCCAGGGACAGCTGAAGCTTTCTTT